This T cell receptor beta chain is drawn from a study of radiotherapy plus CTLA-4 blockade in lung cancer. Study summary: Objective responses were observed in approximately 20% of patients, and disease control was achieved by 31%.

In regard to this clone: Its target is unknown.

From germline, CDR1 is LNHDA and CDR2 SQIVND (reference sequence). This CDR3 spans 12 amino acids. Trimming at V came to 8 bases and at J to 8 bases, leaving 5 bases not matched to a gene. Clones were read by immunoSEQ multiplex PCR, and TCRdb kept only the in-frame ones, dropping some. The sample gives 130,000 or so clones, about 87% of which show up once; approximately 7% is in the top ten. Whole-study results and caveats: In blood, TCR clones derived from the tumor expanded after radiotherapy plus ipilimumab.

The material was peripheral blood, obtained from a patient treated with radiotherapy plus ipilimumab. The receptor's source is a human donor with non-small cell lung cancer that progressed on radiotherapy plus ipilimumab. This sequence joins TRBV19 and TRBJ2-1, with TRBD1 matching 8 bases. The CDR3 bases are TGTGCCAGTGGGGAACAGGGGGATGAGCAGTTCTTC. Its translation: CASGEQGDEQFF.